Each of the 30 T cell receptor beta chains below was sequenced from the same sample in a study of blood T cells in healthy people across ages (dated by TCRdb to about 2015). The library was obtained by 5' RACE. Sequencer: Illumina HiSeq 2500. A second roughly 6 to 12 cycle PCR used a sample-barcoded 5' primer and a J-beta primer mix. The public reads were reanalyzed by TCRdb: fastp trimming at Q25, MiXCR alignment, in-frame beta chains only. When rows share a CDR3 protein, they turn into one entry using the most common DNA and genes. The table for this sample lists some 1.4 million distinct CDR3 sequences; around 39% of them were counted only once. The ten largest clonotypes hold 7.9% of the sample. The material sequenced was blood. The receptors were gathered from a woman aged 18-29 years in good health.

The sample holds many counts of this clonotype. At one of its ends the junction is not consistent with the germline gene, which may arise from a read error. The chain uses TRBV5-1 and TRBJ2-3; 8 nucleotides line up with TRBD2. Germline V gives CDR1 SGHRS, CDR2 YFSETQ. This CDR3 is built from 16 residues. The CDR3 bases are TGTGCCAGCAGCCTAGCCCTTGCGGGAGGCCCAGATACGCAGTATTTT. It codes for CASSLALAGGPDTQYF.

This clonotype was detected only a few times. The chain joins TRBV2 to TRBJ2-3; 7 bases match TRBD2. The V and J ends lost 7 bases and 4 bases, in that order; junction bases with no gene match: 5. The CDR3 is 13 amino acids. Germline CDR1 reads SNHLY; CDR2 reads FYNNEI. CDR3 sequence (DNA): TGTGCCAGCACCCCGGGGGGTGCAGATACGCAGTATTTT. Translating it yields CASTPGGADTQYF. The whole variable domain, filled in from reference TRBV2 and TRBJ2-3, reads EPEVTQTPSHQVTQMGQEVILRCVPISNHLYFYWYRQILGQKVEFLVSFYNNEISEKSEIFDDQFSVERPDGSNFTLKIRSTKLEDSAMYFCASTPGGADTQYFGPGTRLTVL.

This clonotype was found a few times. This rearrangement joins TRBV20-1 to TRBJ2-7, with TRBD2 identical over 7 bases. CDR1 is DFQATT, CDR2 SNEGSKA, per germline (reference sequence). The CDR3 loop spans 14 amino acids. Trimming cost V 4 bases and J 4 bases; bases outside gene matches: 10. The CDR3, as DNA: TGCAGTGCTACGGGAGGCCAGACAATTTACGAGCAGTACTTC. Its translation is CSATGGQTIYEQYF.

The chain employs TRBV20-1 and TRBJ1-1; D unresolved. V shed 1 base and J shed 1 base, with 10 bases lying between them. This CDR3 comprises 14 residues. Germline-derived CDR1 and CDR2 are DFQATT and SNEGSKA (reference sequence). The CDR3 nucleotides are TGCAGTGCTAGAGTGGGGTCGCCGAACACTGAAGCTTTCTTT. Encoded protein: CSARVGSPNTEAFF.

This clonotype was found a few times. V gene TRBV29-1 combines with J gene TRBJ2-2; 8 bases match TRBD1. This CDR3 has 16 residues. The trim removed 7 bases at V and 3 bases at J, leaving 13 bases unmatched. Germline-derived CDR1 and CDR2 are SQVTM and ANQGSEA. CDR3 in DNA: TGCAGCGCATGCGGACAGGGTGGTATCCACACCGGGGAGCTGTTTTTT. It encodes CSACGQGGIHTGELFF.

V usage is TRBV7-9 and J usage is TRBJ2-5, with D uncertain. Judging by the DNA end, TRBJ2-7 fits better; the J call may be wrong. From germline, CDR1 is SEHNR and CDR2 FQNEAQ (reference sequence). This CDR3 is 14 amino acids long. CDR3 loop: CASTLDGVAYEQYF. CDR3 bases: TGTGCCAGCACTCTAGATGGGGTCGCCTACGAGCAGTACTTC.

The genes are TRBV7-9 and TRBJ1-4; D might be TRBD1 (5 bases). The CDR3 sequence is 15 residues long. Per the germline V gene, CDR1 is SEHNR and CDR2 is FQNEAQ (reference sequence). Trimming removed 5 bases at V and 5 bases at J, with 15 bases between. The CDR3 spells CASSPSRTRNEKLFF. CDR3 bases: TGTGCCAGCAGCCCATCCCGGACAAGGAATGAAAAACTGTTTTTT.

This chain links TRBV7-9 with TRBJ1-3, with D hard to call. From germline, CDR1 is SEHNR and CDR2 FQNEAQ (reference sequence). Deletions cut 6 bases from V and 4 bases from J, with 16 bases between. CDR3 length: 15 residues. This CDR3 is CASSPPAWSGNTIYF. The CDR3 DNA reads TGTGCCAGCAGTCCCCCGGCTTGGTCAGGAAACACCATATATTTT.

The CDR3 DNA reads TGCAGCGCTGTTGGGTTGGGGACCGGGGAGCTGTTTTTT. This codes for CSAVGLGTGELFF. The chain couples TRBV29-1 to TRBJ2-2, with unresolved D. V lost 7 bases and J lost 5, with 14 bases in between. Germline values: CDR1 SQVTM, CDR2 ANQGSEA. The CDR3 extends over 13 amino acids.

The genes are TRBV4-1 and TRBJ2-2; 13 bases fit TRBD2. The germline V gene encodes CDR1 MGHRA and CDR2 YSYEKL. The junction had 1 base not matched to a gene; V was cut back by 1 base and J by 8 bases. The CDR3 runs 15 residues. The CDR3 DNA is TGCGCCAGCAGCCAAGGGACTAGCGGGAGTGGGGAGCTGTTTTTT. Residues: CASSQGTSGSGELFF.

The rearrangement joins TRBV4-1 to TRBJ1-2; D is unclear. The CDR3 loop spans 16 amino acids. Trimming cost V 2 bases and J 2 bases, with 15 bases left between them. Looked up from germline, CDR1 is MGHRA and CDR2 is YSYEKL. The CDR3 spells CASSQLSRTVNYGYTF. The CDR3 DNA follows: TGCGCCAGCAGCCAACTTAGTCGGACGGTGAACTATGGCTACACCTTC.

A few counts support this clonotype. V is TRBV25-1 and J is TRBJ1-2, with D tentatively TRBD1 (5 bases). V lost 4 bases and J lost 6, with 6 bases in between. The CDR3 consists of 11 residues. Germline V gene data show CDR1 as MGHDK and CDR2 as SYGVNS. The CDR3 sequence: CASSGRDGYTF. The CDR3, as DNA: TGTGCCAGCAGTGGCAGGGATGGCTACACCTTC.

This clonotype was counted only a few times. The CDR3 protein is CAISEFGRLTYEQYF. The CDR3, as DNA: TGTGCCATCAGTGAGTTTGGACGGCTTACCTACGAGCAGTACTTC. The chain couples TRBV10-3 to TRBJ2-7; D unresolved. Per germline, CDR1 ENHRY and CDR2 SYGVKD. The CDR3 length is 15 residues. V was clipped by 1 base and J by 2 bases, with 12 bases between them.

The chain couples TRBV4-1 to TRBJ2-5; D remains ambiguous. The CDR3 is 14 amino acids. From germline, CDR1 is MGHRA and CDR2 YSYEKL. Trimming removed 0 bases at V and 5 bases at J, with 10 bases between. CDR3 sequence reads: CASSQEGTGETQYF. The CDR3 DNA reads TGCGCCAGCAGCCAAGAAGGTACCGGGGAGACCCAGTACTTC.

The chain is built from TRBV7-9 and TRBJ2-3; D not certain. V was pared by 4 bases and J by 0 bases, with 11 bases between. In germline, CDR1 is SEHNR, CDR2 FQNEAQ (reference sequence). There are 15 residues in the CDR3. CDR3 sequence reads: CASSSPLGSTDTQYF. The CDR3 DNA sequence: TGTGCCAGCAGCTCCCCACTGGGGAGCACAGATACGCAGTATTTT. Combining the CDR3 with reference TRBV7-9 and TRBJ2-3 gives the whole variable domain DTGVSQNPRHKITKRGQNVTFRCDPISEHNRLYWYRQTLGQGPEFLTYFQNEAQLEKSRLLSDRFSAERPKGSFSTLEIQRTEQGDSAMYLCASSSPLGSTDTQYFGPGTRLTVL.

CDR3 sequence reads: CASAGGNSPLHF. CDR3 bases: TGTGCTTCCGCAGGGGGGAATTCACCCCTCCACTTT. The chain couples TRBV6-1 to TRBJ1-6; 7 bases are shared with TRBD1. In germline, CDR1 is MNHNS, CDR2 SASEGT. The CDR3 covers 12 residues.

J is TRBJ2-7 and V is TRBV9, with TRBD1 identical over 9 bases. The CDR3 runs to 15 residues. Trimming took 3 bases from V and 2 from J; bases not matched to a gene: 6. Germline loops: CDR1 SGDLS, CDR2 YYNGEE. The DNA for the CDR3 is TGTGCCAGCAGCGCCCAACGGACAGGGGCCTACGAGCAGTACTTC. Translating it yields CASSAQRTGAYEQYF.

The rearrangement links TRBV6-5 to TRBJ2-1; D not certain. The germline V gene has CDR1 MNHEY and CDR2 SVGAGI. With 7 bases removed from V and 3 bases from J, the gap between germline ends came to 7 bases. The length of the CDR3 is 12 residues. The CDR3: CASTNFYNEQFF. In DNA form, the CDR3 reads TGTGCCAGCACCAACTTCTACAATGAGCAGTTCTTC.

CDR3 loop: CASSSTSEGEKLFF. The CDR3 nucleotides read TGTGCCAGCAGCTCCACCTCTGAGGGCGAAAAACTGTTTTTT. The chain uses TRBV12-3 or TRBV12-4 and TRBJ1-4; D is ambiguous. Trimming pared 6 bases from V and 8 bases from J, leaving 16 bases between. The CDR3 covers 14 residues.

This rearrangement joins TRBV20-1 to TRBJ2-7; D unclear. CDR1 is DFQATT and CDR2 is SNEGSKA in the germline V gene (reference sequence). Trimming left V 0 bases short and J 0 bases short, with 9 bases between. This CDR3 is built from 14 residues. The CDR3 sequence is CSARDSWSSYEQYF. The CDR3 nucleotides read TGCAGTGCTAGAGATAGCTGGAGCTCCTACGAGCAGTACTTC.

This clonotype was seen a handful of times. V gene TRBV2 combines with J gene TRBJ2-6; TRBD1 or TRBD2 may be the D gene (5 bases each). Germline values: CDR1 SNHLY, CDR2 FYNNEI. V was trimmed by 4 bases and J by 0 bases, leaving 19 bases between them. This CDR3 region has 19 residues. CDR3 protein: CASSGSPSRDGSGANVLTF. The DNA for the CDR3 is TGTGCCAGCAGTGGAAGCCCCTCCCGGGACGGCTCTGGGGCCAACGTCCTGACTTTC.

The V gene is TRBV6-6, the J gene TRBJ2-2, with 7 bases aligning to TRBD2. CDR1 and CDR2 (germline): MNHNY, SVGAGI (reference sequence). This CDR3 region has 14 residues. The trim removed 8 bases at V and 6 bases at J, leaving 9 bases unmatched. The CDR3 DNA reads as TGTGCCAGCTGGAGCGGGGCTTGGTCCGGGGAGCTGTTTTTT. Its protein product is CASWSGAWSGELFF.

The chain joins TRBV6-1 to TRBJ2-1; the D gene is possibly TRBD2 (6 bases). The V and J ends lost 2 bases and 5 bases respectively, with 16 bases between them. The CDR3 is made up of 16 amino acids. Germline CDR1 reads MNHNS; CDR2 reads SASEGT. The CDR3 region has the DNA TGTGCCAGCAGTGAACCGGGACTCCCCGGGGACAATGAGCAGTTCTTC. Translating gives CASSEPGLPGDNEQFF.

This sequence joins TRBV3-1 and TRBJ2-7; D call uncertain. The germline gives CDR1 LGHDT, CDR2 YNNKEL (reference sequence). The length of the CDR3 is 15 residues. The V end lost 0 bases, the J end lost 2 bases, and 11 bases lay between the germline ends. DNA for the CDR3: TGTGCCAGCAGCCAAGACCGACTCCAAACCTACGAGCAGTACTTC. It is translated as CASSQDRLQTYEQYF.

V is TRBV10-3 and J is TRBJ2-7; 13 bases fit TRBD2. This CDR3 comprises 17 residues. V lost 5 bases and J lost 2; bases outside the gene matches: 9. The V gene's germline CDR1 is ENHRY and CDR2 SYGVKD. The CDR3 DNA reads as TGTGCCATCAGTAAGGGACTAGCGGGACTCAACACCTACGAGCAGTACTTC. It yields the protein CAISKGLAGLNTYEQYF.

The chain joins TRBV6-5 to TRBJ1-2, with TRBD1 as a possible D gene (6 bases). The CDR3 consists of 13 residues. The V and J ends lost 5 bases and 8 bases respectively, with 15 bases between them. The germline V gene encodes CDR1 MNHEY and CDR2 SVGAGI. CDR3 residues: CASSDRGQEGYTF. CDR3 DNA: TGTGCCAGCAGTGACCGGGGGCAAGAGGGCTACACCTTC.

This clonotype was seen a few times. V is TRBV7-2 and J is TRBJ1-2, with a weak D call TRBD1 (5 bases). Trimming took 8 bases from V and 8 from J, leaving 18 bases between them. Germline CDR1 reads SGHTA; CDR2 reads FQGNSA. The CDR3 is made up of 13 amino acids. The CDR3 sequence is CASRPGGSRGYTF. Written as DNA, the CDR3 is TGTGCCAGCCGCCCTGGGGGGAGTCGAGGCTACACCTTC.

This rearrangement joins TRBV20-1 to TRBJ2-7; D is undetermined. This CDR3 has 15 amino acids. Germline V CDR1 and CDR2: DFQATT, SNEGSKA (reference sequence). V lost 1 base, J lost 2 bases, and 15 bases lay in between. CDR3 sequence (DNA): TGCAGTGCTAGAGCGGGTCCGAGCCTTACCTACGAGCAGTACTTC. This codes for CSARAGPSLTYEQYF.

This chain links TRBV25-1 with TRBJ2-1; D uncertain. The V gene's germline CDR1 is MGHDK and CDR2 SYGVNS. The CDR3 consists of 11 residues. V lost 3 bases and J 10 bases, leaving 7 bases between the germline ends. The CDR3 bases are TGTGCCAGCAGTGATAGTATAGAGCAGTTCTTC. Its translation: CASSDSIEQFF. Supplemented by reference TRBV25-1 and TRBJ2-1, the full variable domain reads EADIYQTPRYLVIGTGKKITLECSQTMGHDKMYWYQQDPGMELHLIHYSYGVNSTEKGDLSSESTVSRIRTEHFPLTLESARPSHTSQYLCASSDSIEQFFGPGTRLTVL.

This clonotype was seen ten or more times. V usage is TRBV20-1 and J usage is TRBJ2-3; 12 bases agree with TRBD2. The germline V gene encodes CDR1 DFQATT and CDR2 SNEGSKA (reference sequence). Unmatched junction bases numbered 0, after V lost 1 base and J lost 1 base. CDR3 size: 15 residues. The CDR3 DNA is TGCAGTGCTAGAGGACTAGCGGGAGGCACAGATACGCAGTATTTT. Translating gives CSARGLAGGTDTQYF.